This T cell receptor (beta chain) originates from a study of blood T cell repertoires in COVID-19. Clones were sequenced by immunoSEQ multiplex PCR, and TCRdb holds only the in-frame ones, with some missing. The top ten clones hold 1.1% of a sample with hundreds of thousands of clones, over 75% of them seen once. This CDR3 contains 18 residues. Trimming removed 0 bases from V and 4 bases from J; junction bases left unmatched: 8. Per germline, CDR1 SGHVS and CDR2 FQNEAQ. Those who participated ranged in age from about 18 to 89 years and resided in about two dozen US areas. Cohort 3 donors were reported recovered after two negative PCRs, clearance, or symptom resolution.

The sequenced material came from PBMCs or T cells enriched from blood (not recorded which). The TCR was taken from a man younger than 40 who had recovered from COVID-19. V usage is TRBV7-8 and J usage is TRBJ2-1; TRBD2 aligns across 11 bases. In DNA form, the CDR3 reads TGTGCCAGCAGCTTAGCCCCGGGACTAGCGGAATTATACAATGAGCAGTTCTTC. Encoded protein: CASSLAPGLAELYNEQFF.